The 17 T cell receptor beta chains given below trace back to one sample, sequenced in a study of OX40 agonist ivuxolimab in advanced cancers. Sequencing was performed with immunoSEQ multiplex PCR; in TCRdb, only in-frame clones are kept and a portion is missing. The sample consists of almost 20,000 clones, about four fifths of them appearing once. The sample was CD4+ or CD8+ T cells sorted from blood, taken in a trial of the OX40 agonist ivuxolimab. The receptors here all came from an adult with an advanced solid tumor such as melanoma, head and neck, liver or kidney cancer.

The CDR3 sequence: CASRGIHDPNYGYTF. As DNA, the CDR3 is TGTGCCAGCAGGGGGATACATGACCCTAACTATGGCTACACCTTC. The chain has TRBV6-6 and TRBJ1-2; D unresolved. This CDR3 spans 15 amino acids. Germline loops: CDR1 MNHNY, CDR2 SVGAGI (reference sequence). V was clipped by 6 bases and J by 0 bases, with 14 bases between them.

CDR3 sequence reads: CSVYGAWGDQNIQYF. In DNA, the CDR3 is TGCAGCGTTTATGGGGCTTGGGGCGACCAAAACATTCAGTACTTC. The chain recombines TRBV29-1 with TRBJ2-4; perhaps TRBD1 as D (5 bases). V was cut by 5 bases and J by 5 bases, with 19 bases left in between. Germline CDR1 SQVTM, CDR2 ANQGSEA. This CDR3 comprises 15 residues.

This chain uses TRBV6-5 with TRBJ2-1, with D tentatively TRBD2 (5 bases). The germline gives CDR1 MNHEY, CDR2 SVGAGI. The CDR3 length is 16 residues. V lost 2 bases and J lost 0, with 11 bases in between. The CDR3 reads CASSYLQADSYNEQFF. The CDR3 bases are TGTGCCAGCAGTTACCTCCAAGCGGACTCCTACAATGAGCAGTTCTTC.

In its sample, this clone was seen many times. The rearrangement joins TRBV2 to TRBJ2-1; D unresolved. This CDR3 has 13 amino acids. V was clipped by 4 bases and J by 8 bases, with 12 bases between them. CDR1 and CDR2 (germline): SNHLY, FYNNEI. CDR3 protein: CASSGVGDDEQFF. DNA of the CDR3: TGTGCCAGCAGTGGCGTGGGCGACGATGAGCAGTTCTTC.

This chain links TRBV7-9 with TRBJ2-3; D is ambiguous. The CDR3 covers 12 residues. Germline V gene lookup returns CDR1 SEHNR and CDR2 FQNEAQ (reference sequence). Trimming removed 2 bases from V and 3 bases from J, with 3 bases in between. This chain's CDR3 is CASSLLTDTQYF. CDR3 bases: TGTGCCAGCAGCTTATTGACAGATACGCAGTATTTT.

The genes are TRBV27 and TRBJ1-1; 11 bases agree with TRBD1. This CDR3 contains 15 residues. Germline assignment: CDR1 MNHEY and CDR2 SMNVEV (reference sequence). Trimming at V came to 7 bases and at J to 4 bases, leaving 8 bases not matched to a gene. DNA for the CDR3: TGTGCCAGCATCCCTGGACAGGGGGCTATCACTGAAGCTTTCTTT. This sequence encodes CASIPGQGAITEAFF.

V is TRBV4-2 and J is TRBJ2-2; the D gene is possibly TRBD1 (5 bases). Germline V gene lookup returns CDR1 LGHNA and CDR2 YNFKEQ. V shed 1 base and J shed 6 bases, with 12 bases lying between them. CDR3 length: 15 residues. CDR3 protein: CASSQGGTPSGELFF. CDR3 in DNA: TGTGCCAGCAGCCAAGGGGGCACACCTTCCGGGGAGCTGTTTTTT.

V and J are TRBV27 and TRBJ2-1, with 9 bases fitting TRBD1. This CDR3 region has 15 residues. CDR1 MNHEY and CDR2 SMNVEV come from the germline V gene (reference sequence). Trimming at V came to 5 bases and at J to 7 bases, leaving 9 bases not matched to a gene. Here the CDR3 reads CASSPTGGAGNEQFF. The CDR3 region has the DNA TGTGCCAGCAGTCCTACAGGGGGCGCTGGAAATGAGCAGTTCTTC.

The J gene is TRBJ2-1, the V gene TRBV6-1; the match to TRBD1 covers 10 bases. The CDR3 runs 15 residues. V trimming: 6 bases; J trimming: 6 bases; junction bases outside the gene matches: 8. From germline, CDR1 is MNHNS and CDR2 SASEGT. CDR3 nucleotides: TGTGCCAGCAGGACCGGGACAGGGGAAGTCAATGAGCAGTTCTTC. Its translation: CASRTGTGEVNEQFF.

The chain has TRBV7-6 and TRBJ2-5; 14 nucleotides line up with TRBD2. The CDR3 covers 17 residues. Germline CDR1 and CDR2: SGHVS and FNYEAQ. V lost 1 base and J lost 5; bases outside the gene matches: 6. The CDR3, as DNA: TGTGCCAGCAGCTTAGGGAGACTAGCGGGAGGGGAGGAGACCCAGTACTTC. It specifies CASSLGRLAGGEETQYF.

The rearrangement links TRBV28 to TRBJ2-6; the D is unclear. This CDR3 has 17 residues. Germline values: CDR1 MDHEN, CDR2 SYDVKM. V was trimmed by 6 bases and J by 12 bases, leaving 27 bases between them. CDR3 bases: TGTGCCAGCAGACAGAAACCGGTGACGGAATCGGCTCTCGTCCTGACTTTC. The encoded protein is CASRQKPVTESALVLTF.

This chain joins TRBV27 and TRBJ2-5, with TRBD1 identical over 8 bases. There are 19 residues in the CDR3. Germline V CDR1 and CDR2: MNHEY, SMNVEV (reference sequence). Losses at the gene ends were 5 bases for V and 3 bases for J; bases not matched to a gene: 20. In nucleotides, the CDR3 is TGTGCCAGCAGTCCCGGACAGGGTCTCCCGTCACTCAATAAAGAGACCCAGTACTTC. Its translation is CASSPGQGLPSLNKETQYF.

This CDR3 reads CASSLGVQSYEQYF. CDR3 DNA: TGTGCCAGCAGCTTAGGAGTACAAAGCTACGAGCAGTACTTC. The gene calls are TRBV7-2 and TRBJ2-7, with D unresolved. The length of the CDR3 is 14 residues. Deletions cut 1 base from V and 3 bases from J, with 10 bases between. The germline V gene encodes CDR1 SGHTA and CDR2 FQGNSA.

The gene calls are TRBV27 and TRBJ2-1; D gene uncertain. The germline gives CDR1 MNHEY, CDR2 SMNVEV (reference sequence). This CDR3 is 13 amino acids long. The ends were cut back, 3 bases at V and 5 bases at J, with 8 bases in the middle. CDR3 coding DNA: TGTGCCAGCAGTTTTACAGAGAACAATGAGCAGTTCTTC. Translation gives CASSFTENNEQFF.

A few counts support this clone. The J gene is TRBJ2-7, the V gene TRBV5-1; D may be TRBD1 or TRBD2 (5 bases each). The CDR3 extends over 14 amino acids. Trimming pared 4 bases from V and 0 bases from J, leaving 11 bases between. The V gene's germline CDR1 is SGHRS and CDR2 YFSETQ. CDR3 nucleotides: TGCGCCAGCAGCGGACGGGACCTCTCCTACGAGCAGTACTTC. It specifies CASSGRDLSYEQYF. Variable domain in full (rest from reference TRBV5-1 and TRBJ2-7): KAGVTQTPRYLIKTRGQQVTLSCSPISGHRSVSWYQQTPGQGLQFLFEYFSETQRNKGNFPGRFSGRQFSNSRSEMNVSTLELGDSALYLCASSGRDLSYEQYFGPGTRLTVT.

The count of this clone is one. The chain recombines TRBV5-6 with TRBJ2-3; weak D call: TRBD1 (6 bases). With 5 bases removed from V and 2 bases from J, the gap between germline ends came to 12 bases. Germline CDR1 reads SGHDT; CDR2 reads YYEEEE. The CDR3 sequence is 14 residues long. In DNA, the CDR3 is TGTGCCAGCAGATTTGGGGGCCTCACAGATACGCAGTATTTT. This gives the protein CASRFGGLTDTQYF.

J is TRBJ2-7 and V is TRBV28; 7 nucleotides agree with TRBD2. Germline CDR1 reads MDHEN; CDR2 reads SYDVKM. The CDR3 contains 15 residues. The V gene end was trimmed by 6 bases and the J gene end by 0 bases; junction bases not matched to a gene: 8. The CDR3 is CASSRGSPSSYEQYF. DNA for the CDR3: TGTGCCAGCAGCCGCGGGAGCCCAAGCTCCTACGAGCAGTACTTC.